This T cell receptor (beta chain) was documented in a study of blood T cell repertoires in COVID-19 (dated by TCRdb to about 2020). Notes on the research overall: Samples from collaborators originated in the United States, Italy and Spain and spanned both the acute and convalescent phases of COVID-19. The material from the prospective study consisted of cDNA or gDNA derived from T cells, B-cell-depleted T cells, or PBMCs. Subjects who had been exposed to COVID-19, were actively infected with it, or had recovered from it provided the deeply sampled blood TCRbeta repertoires that made up the dataset. A freely available public database, intended as a resource for researchers studying the immune response to SARS-CoV-2, is where the repertoires were released. The samples were drawn from two sources: the first 160 participants of the ongoing ImmuneRACE study, and some 1,300 subjects contributed by 6 global collaborators. A de-identified subject ID, COVID-19 status, age in years and sex were almost always included in the sample metadata. Where available, HLA class I and class II types were obtained from metadata supplied by the sample provider rather than from assay-based typing. The paper as a whole reports these results and caveats: The amount of clinical and demographic metadata varied by source and participant and was provided uncurated.

TCRbeta CDR3 regions were amplified from genomic DNA by means of the immunoSEQ Assay, a bias-controlled multiplex PCR. In the paper's pipeline: Nucleated cell counts per sample were estimated from amplification of reference gene primers within the assay. To quantify the absolute abundance of each unique TCRbeta CDR3 rearrangement, sequence reads were collapsed and filtered. For each sample, productive Simpson clonality was calculated as the square root of Simpson's diversity index over productive rearrangements. The source is immuneACCESS, and TCRdb retained only in-frame sequences with V and J called. Part of the clones is not carried over; for the studies checked, unresolved V genes explain less than half of this, and the remainder is unexplained. That table furnishes V, J and clone size, whereas the DNA furnished D and trimming. Recorded for this sample are more than 55,000 clones; roughly 80% of them occurred a single time. Clones ranked in the top ten supply around 9.7% of the sample.

Each collaborating institution followed its own protocols to collect whole blood in K2EDTA tubes. For TCRbeta analysis, collaborators shipped samples as frozen whole blood, isolated PBMCs, or DNA extracted from either of those sample types. The germline V gene encodes CDR1 SQVTM and CDR2 ANQGSEA. The V and J ends are trimmed by 6 bases and 3 bases, leaving 20 bases between them. From cysteine to phenylalanine, the CDR3 is 15 amino acids long. The only DNA kept is the CDR3, 45 bases in frame from the first base. With respect to this clone: Its antigen is currently not known. No clone much larger than this one lies a single base away; base qualities are absent.

Recombination joined TRBV29-1 with TRBJ1-2; D gene: possibly TRBD1, on 5 matching bases. Sequenced material: peripheral blood. The source is a woman at least 80 years old with acute or convalescent COVID-19. The CDR3 corresponds to CSVILGKGWDYGYTF. The bases are TGCAGCGTCATCCTGGGGAAGGGGTGGGACTATGGCTACACCTTC.